The 27 T cell receptor beta chains below were found in one sample sequenced in a study of regulatory T cells in long-lasting Graves disease. The time point here: persistent/refractory GD, antithyroid drugs over 5 years with positive TRAb. The TCR library was made from RNA extracted from PBMCs. According to the study, TCR beta libraries were built with iRepertoire HTBI primers and CDR3-region Arm-PCR. TCRdb reprocessed the multiplex PCR reads via MiXCR and lists one record per CDR3 protein. Among a few hundred thousand distinct CDR3 sequences, about 22% were seen once, and the ten largest hold about 12%. The sequences come from peripheral blood mononuclear cells (PBMCs), collected when the disease was refractory, from a patient treated with antithyroid drugs. Source of these receptors: a female donor with Graves disease.

This clonotype has at least ten counts. V is TRBV29-1 and J is TRBJ1-1; D unresolved. The CDR3 totals 11 residues. Germline CDR1 SQVTM, CDR2 ANQGSEA. V lost 4 bases and J 1 base, leaving 4 bases between the germline ends. The CDR3 region is CSVAPNTEAFF. The CDR3 bases are TGCAGCGTTGCCCCGAACACTGAAGCTTTCTTT.

This clonotype has a count of ten or more. The V gene is TRBV28, the J gene TRBJ2-7, with unresolved D. The CDR3 loop spans 13 amino acids. Germline V gene data show CDR1 as MDHEN and CDR2 as SYDVKM. Trimming removed 6 bases from V and 6 bases from J, with 15 bases in between. This chain's CDR3 is CASSFPTGPEQYF. The CDR3, as DNA: TGTGCCAGCAGCTTTCCCACGGGCCCCGAGCAGTACTTC.

There are many counts of this clonotype. This rearrangement joins TRBV15 to TRBJ2-7; a weak D match, TRBD1 (6 bases). This CDR3 is 15 amino acids long. The V and J ends lost 3 bases and 1 base respectively, with 13 bases between them. Germline V gives CDR1 LNHNV, CDR2 YYDKDF (reference sequence). Here the CDR3 DNA reads TGTGCCACCAGCAGTAGGGGGAGCCGATCCTACGAGCAGTACTTC. Translation gives CATSSRGSRSYEQYF. The whole variable domain, remainder taken from reference TRBV15 and TRBJ2-7, is DAMVIQNPRYQVTQFGKPVTLSCSQTLNHNVMYWYQQKSSQAPKLLFHYYDKDFNNEADTPDNFQSRRPNTSFCFLDIRSPGLGDTAMYLCATSSRGSRSYEQYFGPGTRLTVT.

This clonotype was counted a few times. The chain carries TRBV29-1 and TRBJ1-5; D uncertain. CDR1 and CDR2 from the germline V gene are SQVTM and ANQGSEA. The CDR3 consists of 13 residues. Trimming left V 7 bases short and J 5 bases short, with 15 bases between. CDR3 nucleotide sequence: TGCAGCGCATCGCCGGGCCGCGATCAGCCCCAGCATTTT. Translated, it gives CSASPGRDQPQHF.

This clonotype came up a few times. The V gene is TRBV12-3 or TRBV12-4, the J gene TRBJ2-1; 8 bases are a match to TRBD2. V shed 3 bases, J shed 8 bases, and the junction held 6 bases outside the gene matches. CDR3 length: 14 amino acids. The CDR3 nucleotides read TGTGCCAGCAGTTTTACGCGGGGGGCGCATGAGCAGTTCTTC. This translates into CASSFTRGAHEQFF.

This clonotype appeared many times. V is TRBV7-8 and J is TRBJ2-7, with TRBD2 matching 9 bases. The CDR3 has 15 amino acids. Looked up from germline, CDR1 is SGHVS and CDR2 is FQNEAQ. Unmatched junction bases numbered 8, after V lost 1 base and J lost 7 bases. The CDR3 DNA reads as TGTGCCAGCAGCTTAGATCAAGGACTAGCGAGGGAGCAGTACTTC. Its translation is CASSLDQGLAREQYF. Full variable domain (rest looked up from reference TRBV7-8 and TRBJ2-7): GAGVSQSPRYKVAKRGQDVALRCDPISGHVSLFWYQQALGQGPEFLTYFQNEAQLDKSGLPSDRFFAERPEGSVSTLKIQRTQQEDSAVYLCASSLDQGLAREQYFGPGTRLTVT.

The chain uses TRBV10-3 and TRBJ2-2; 8 bases agree with TRBD2. The V segment lost 10 bases and the J segment 4 bases; nucleotides outside the gene matches: 5. The germline CDR1 and CDR2 sequences are ENHRY and SYGVKD. The CDR3 totals 13 residues. CDR3 protein: CATSGTSTGELFF. Here the CDR3 DNA reads TGTGCCACCTCGGGGACTAGCACCGGGGAGCTGTTTTTT.

The V and J genes are TRBV20-1 and TRBJ2-5; possible D gene TRBD1, 6 bases. This CDR3 spans 16 amino acids. Germline V CDR1 and CDR2: DFQATT, SNEGSKA (reference sequence). Trimming took off 0 bases at V and 0 bases at J, with 14 bases between the two ends. CDR3: CSAREIPDSYQETQYF. As DNA, the CDR3 is TGCAGTGCTAGAGAGATCCCGGACAGCTACCAAGAGACCCAGTACTTC.

The chain uses TRBV18 and TRBJ2-5, with D perhaps given as TRBD1 or TRBD2 (5 bases each). V was clipped by 4 bases and J by 5 bases, with 11 bases between them. Per the germline V gene, CDR1 is KGHSH and CDR2 is LQKENI. The CDR3 has 13 residues. The CDR3 is CASSRDDQETQYF. The CDR3 DNA follows: TGTGCCAGCTCACGGGACGATCAGGAGACCCAGTACTTC.

This clonotype occurred a few times. The V call is TRBV20-1, the J call TRBJ1-5; 7 bases are a match to TRBD1. The germline V gene encodes CDR1 DFQATT and CDR2 SNEGSKA (reference sequence). V lost 3 bases, J lost 7 bases, and 12 bases stayed unmatched. The CDR3 runs 15 residues. The DNA of the CDR3 is TGCAGTGCTAGGAAGGAGGGGGCCGGGGCCCAGCCCCAGCATTTT. Encoded protein: CSARKEGAGAQPQHF.

This clonotype came up many times. The rearrangement uses TRBV29-1 and TRBJ1-1; no clear D gene. Between the trimmed V and J ends, which lost 2 bases and 0 bases, there was a span of 7 bases. Looked up from germline, CDR1 is SQVTM and CDR2 is ANQGSEA. CDR3 length: 13 residues. The CDR3 region is CSVESPMNTEAFF. The CDR3 bases are TGCAGCGTTGAATCGCCGATGAACACTGAAGCTTTCTTT.

Concerning this clonotype: Germline is not matched at one junction end, which may reflect a read error. The rearrangement uses TRBV13 and TRBJ2-1; 8 bases match TRBD1. Germline V gives CDR1 PRHDT, CDR2 FYEKMQ (reference sequence). The CDR3 is made up of 12 amino acids. The CDR3 here is CAGSSGGTEQFF. DNA of the CDR3: TGTGCCGGCAGCTCAGGGGGCACTGAGCAGTTCTTC.

This clonotype was detected only a few times. The rearrangement uses TRBV20-1 and TRBJ2-7, with TRBD2 matching 9 bases. With V trimmed by 3 bases and J by 3 bases, 3 bases remained unmatched. This CDR3 has 13 residues. CDR1 and CDR2 from the germline V gene are DFQATT and SNEGSKA (reference sequence). CDR3 residues: CSARSSGNYEQYF. In DNA, the CDR3 is TGCAGTGCTAGGTCTAGCGGGAACTACGAGCAGTACTTC.

As to this clonotype: With a much larger clone just one base away, this may be a read error. The chain couples TRBV12-3 or TRBV12-4 to TRBJ2-2; D is perhaps TRBD2 (5 bases). This CDR3 is built from 15 residues. The CDR3 DNA is TGTGCCAGCAGTTTGCCCTCAACGAACACCGGGGAGCTGGTTTTT. Its protein is CASSLPSTNTGELVF.

This clonotype was picked up many times. The J gene is TRBJ2-5, the V gene TRBV7-2; D gene ambiguous. The assigned J gene may be wrong: the sequence end matches TRBJ2-7 better. CDR3 size: 17 residues. Germline V gives CDR1 SGHTA, CDR2 FQGNSA. CDR3 amino acids: CASSLGGTGLSTYEQYF. CDR3 nucleotide sequence: TGTGCCAGCAGCTTAGGAGGAACTGGCCTCTCAACCTACGAGCAGTACTTC.

This clonotype showed up many times. The rearrangement links TRBV12-3 or TRBV12-4 to TRBJ2-7, with D uncertain. CDR3 size: 13 residues. Trimming took 0 bases from V and 2 from J, leaving 5 bases between them. CDR3 protein: CASSLAQPYEQYF. The CDR3, as DNA: TGTGCCAGCAGTTTAGCCCAGCCCTACGAGCAGTACTTC.

This clonotype was seen repeatedly, ten times or more. CDR3 sequence: CASSEGLLEKLFF. The CDR3 nucleotides are TGTGCCAGCAGTGAAGGCTTGCTGGAAAAACTGTTTTTT. The chain recombines TRBV2 with TRBJ1-4; D is unclear. The CDR3 totals 13 residues. Trimming cost V 1 base and J 8 bases, with 8 bases left between them. The germline CDR1 and CDR2 sequences are SNHLY and FYNNEI.

This clonotype has at least ten counts. The rearrangement uses TRBV7-2 and TRBJ2-2; possibly TRBD2 for D (5 bases). V was trimmed by 3 bases and J by 7 bases, leaving 12 bases between them. Per the germline V gene, CDR1 is SGHTA and CDR2 is FQGNSA. This CDR3 comprises 14 residues. The CDR3 coding sequence is TGTGCCAGCAGCTTCCGGGGTTATGACGGGGAGCTGTTTTTT. Protein sequence: CASSFRGYDGELFF.

This clonotype appeared many times. The gene calls are TRBV2 and TRBJ2-5; a possible D gene is TRBD1 (5 bases). The CDR3 loop spans 14 amino acids. CDR1 SNHLY and CDR2 FYNNEI come from the germline V gene. Between the trimmed V and J ends, which lost 6 bases and 1 base, there was a span of 12 bases. DNA for the CDR3: TGTGCCAGCAGAGACAGCACCTGCCAAGAGACCCAGTACTTC. It encodes CASRDSTCQETQYF. Supplemented by reference TRBV2 and TRBJ2-5, the full variable domain reads EPEVTQTPSHQVTQMGQEVILRCVPISNHLYFYWYRQILGQKVEFLVSFYNNEISEKSEIFDDQFSVERPDGSNFTLKIRSTKLEDSAMYFCASRDSTCQETQYFGPGTRLLVL.

The chain carries TRBV29-1 and TRBJ1-2; D gene ambiguous. CDR3 length equals 13 residues. The ends were cut back, 6 bases at V and 8 bases at J, with 19 bases in the middle. Germline V gene sequence: CDR1 SQVTM, CDR2 ANQGSEA. DNA of the CDR3: TGCAGCGTGGACCAAGGCTACGGGAGCGGCTACACCTTC. It codes for CSVDQGYGSGYTF.

This clonotype was observed many times. The chain recombines TRBV28 with TRBJ1-1, with D tentatively TRBD1 (6 bases). V lost 5 bases and J 5 bases, leaving 18 bases between the germline ends. The CDR3 is made up of 15 amino acids. The V gene's germline CDR1 is MDHEN and CDR2 SYDVKM. The CDR3 region is CASSLRGRSGTEAFF. The CDR3 nucleotides read TGTGCCAGCAGTCTCAGGGGAAGATCGGGGACTGAAGCTTTCTTT.

With respect to this clonotype: This clone may be a read error of a much larger clone one base away. The chain joins TRBV6-1 to TRBJ2-7, with 8 positions matching TRBD2. The CDR3 spans 13 residues. Unmatched junction bases numbered 6, after V lost 6 bases and J lost 5 bases. Germline assignment: CDR1 MNHNS and CDR2 SASEGT. The CDR3 protein is CASRAGDIDEQYF. The CDR3 DNA sequence: TGTGCCAGCAGAGCGGGAGACATCGACGAGCAGTACTTC.

There are many counts of this clonotype. CDR3 sequence: CASSSGLETQYF. The CDR3 DNA sequence: TGTGCCAGCAGTTCCGGGCTTGAGACCCAGTACTTC. The chain couples TRBV28 to TRBJ2-5; unclear D gene. This CDR3 has 12 amino acids. Germline CDR1 is MDHEN and CDR2 is SYDVKM. V was cut by 4 bases and J by 5 bases, with 8 bases left in between.

This chain connects TRBV5-1 to TRBJ2-5; 7 nucleotides match TRBD2. CDR3 length: 15 amino acids. CDR1 and CDR2 (germline): SGHRS, YFSETQ. V was clipped by 0 bases and J by 2 bases; unmatched bases: 4. The CDR3 loop reads CASSLAGRGQETQYF. In DNA, the CDR3 is TGCGCCAGCAGCTTGGCGGGGCGGGGGCAAGAGACCCAGTACTTC.

The chain recombines TRBV13 with TRBJ2-7, with 8 positions matching TRBD2. V lost 6 bases, J lost 0 bases, and 4 bases stayed unmatched. The CDR3 has 14 residues. Germline assignment: CDR1 PRHDT and CDR2 FYEKMQ (reference sequence). For the CDR3, the DNA is TGTGCCAGCAGGGTCGGGGGGGCCTCCTACGAGCAGTACTTC. Encoded protein: CASRVGGASYEQYF. Supplemented by reference TRBV13 and TRBJ2-7, the full variable domain reads AAGVIQSPRHLIKEKRETATLKCYPIPRHDTVYWYQQGPGQDPQFLISFYEKMQSDKGSIPDRFSAQQFSDYHSELNMSSLELGDSALYFCASRVGGASYEQYFGPGTRLTVT.

In its sample, this clonotype was seen many times. V gene TRBV28 combines with J gene TRBJ2-7; tentative D call: TRBD1 (6 bases). The germline gives CDR1 MDHEN, CDR2 SYDVKM. This CDR3 spans 12 amino acids. V gave up 10 bases and J gave up 1 base, with 11 bases separating them. The CDR3 spells CAIKDSSYEQYF. In DNA form, the CDR3 reads TGTGCCATAAAGGACAGTTCCTACGAGCAGTACTTC. Full variable domain (remainder filled in from reference TRBV28 and TRBJ2-7): DVKVTQSSRYLVKRTGEKVFLECVQDMDHENMFWYRQDPGLGLRLIYFSYDVKMKEKGDIPEGYSVSREKKERFSLILESASTNQTSMYLCAIKDSSYEQYFGPGTRLTVT.

This chain joins TRBV2 and TRBJ1-5, with D uncertain. The CDR3 consists of 15 residues. Germline values: CDR1 SNHLY, CDR2 FYNNEI. V shed 4 bases and J shed 2 bases, with 12 bases lying between them. The CDR3: CASSATLSGNQPQHF. The CDR3 bases are TGTGCCAGCAGTGCGACGTTGAGTGGCAATCAGCCCCAGCATTTT.